This TCR beta chain is drawn from a study of regulatory T cells in long-lasting Graves disease. CDR3 regions were amplified by Arm-PCR using iRepertoire HTBI primers to build TCR beta libraries. TCRdb used MiXCR to reprocess the multiplex PCR reads, holding one entry per CDR3 protein. The sample shows about 540,000 distinct CDR3 sequences, approximately 13% of them seen only once. Germline-derived CDR1 and CDR2 are SGHTA and FQGNSA. Trimming shortened V by 3 bases and J by 5 bases, and 11 bases separated the two germline ends. This CDR3 is 15 amino acids long. Time point meaning: newly diagnosed GD, antithyroid drugs for less than 3 months. Preparation of the TCR library used RNA extracted from PBMCs. Graves' disease diagnosis was established per American Thyroid Association guidelines. These data are also associated with another study on T cells in Graves' hyperthyroidism and ophthalmopathy. That study adds: Graves' hyperthyroidism without ophthalmopathy progression within 18 months was termed stable. The study based diagnoses on clinical symptoms, serum thyroxine and TRAb, thyroid ultrasound and orbital computed tomography. Progression to ophthalmopathy was predicted a median of about six months early.

This clonotype originated in a man aged 30 to 45 with Graves disease. The specimen was peripheral blood mononuclear cells (PBMCs), collected at new diagnosis, from a patient treated with antithyroid drugs. The V call is TRBV7-2, the J call TRBJ1-6, with D possibly matching TRBD1 (5 bases). CDR3 region: CASSFDSLNNSPLHF. The CDR3 nucleotides are TGTGCCAGCAGCTTCGACAGCCTAAATAATTCACCCCTCCACTTT.